The 17 T cell receptor beta chains below come from one sample, sequenced in a study of T cells in Graves' hyperthyroidism and ophthalmopathy. TCR beta CDR3 regions were amplified from RNA transcripts. The TCR CDR3 first-round RT-PCR relied on the HTBI primer set. Each CDR3 protein gets one entry after TCRdb re-called the multiplex PCR reads with MiXCR. The top ten clones hold 35% to 45% of a sample with a few hundred thousand distinct CDR3 sequences, around 18% of them seen once. Sequenced: blood. Receptors were obtained from a man younger than 35 with Graves' ophthalmopathy.

In this sample, this clonotype turned up many times. The rearrangement joins TRBV12-3 or TRBV12-4 to TRBJ2-1; 11 bases are a match to TRBD1. Trimming removed 6 bases from V and 8 bases from J; junction bases left unmatched: 12. This CDR3 comprises 16 residues. CDR3 in DNA: TGTGCCAGCAGCCCCGGGCTGGGACAGGGGGACTATGAGCAGTTCTTC. This gives the protein CASSPGLGQGDYEQFF.

For this clonotype: Germline and junction disagree at one end, which may indicate a read error. This chain uses TRBV2 with TRBJ1-1; D ambiguous. This CDR3 has 15 amino acids. Germline CDR1 is SNHLY and CDR2 is FYNNEI. The CDR3 DNA follows: TGCGCCAGCAGCCACGAAACCGGGAAGAACACTGAAGCTTTCTTT. Translated: CASSHETGKNTEAFF.

This clonotype was picked up many times. The chain carries TRBV7-3 and TRBJ1-1; 7 nucleotides align to TRBD1. The V segment lost 6 bases and the J segment 6 bases; nucleotides outside the gene matches: 7. The germline V gene has CDR1 SGHTA and CDR2 FQGTGA. CDR3 length equals 13 residues. This CDR3 reads CASRRQGDAEAFF. CDR3 in DNA: TGTGCCAGCAGAAGGCAGGGGGACGCTGAAGCTTTCTTT.

This clonotype was seen many times. The genes are TRBV27 and TRBJ2-1, with TRBD1 matching 7 bases. CDR1 and CDR2 (germline): MNHEY, SMNVEV (reference sequence). The CDR3 extends over 14 amino acids. Unmatched junction bases numbered 11, after V lost 10 bases and J lost 5 bases. DNA of the CDR3: TGTGCCATCTCTAGCCGGGACAGACACAATGAGCAGTTCTTC. Translation gives CAISSRDRHNEQFF.

This clonotype was found a few times. The CDR3 region is CASRPEPNTEAFF. In DNA, the CDR3 is TGTGCCAGCAGGCCGGAGCCGAACACTGAAGCTTTCTTT. This chain uses TRBV6-4 with TRBJ1-1; D uncertain. V was trimmed by 6 bases and J by 1 base, leaving 9 bases between them. The CDR3 length is 13 residues. Germline CDR1 is MRHNA and CDR2 is SNTAGT.

A word on this clonotype: A much larger clone sits a single nucleotide away, making a read error possible. The genes are TRBV28 and TRBJ1-6; no definite D call. The CDR3 totals 15 residues. In germline, CDR1 is MDHEN, CDR2 SYDVKM. V was clipped by 4 bases and J by 7 bases, with 14 bases between them. CDR3 protein: CASSWVTLGNSPLHF. Written as DNA, the CDR3 is TGTGCCAGCAGTTGGGTCACGCTCGGGAATTCACCCCTCCACTTT.

This chain uses TRBV20-1 with TRBJ2-7; D unclear. The germline V and J ends were trimmed by 6 bases and 2 bases, with 14 bases remaining between them. CDR1 is DFQATT, CDR2 SNEGSKA, per germline (reference sequence). This CDR3 spans 13 amino acids. The CDR3 region is CSAQHVPPYEQYF. In DNA, the CDR3 is TGCAGTGCCCAACATGTCCCGCCCTACGAGCAGTACTTC.

This sequence joins TRBV9 and TRBJ2-1; TRBD2 might be the D (7 bases). Trimming took off 3 bases at V and 4 bases at J, with 20 bases between the two ends. CDR3 size: 17 residues. Germline CDR1 SGDLS, CDR2 YYNGEE. In DNA form, the CDR3 reads TGTGCCAGCAGCGAGGGGGTGCGGGGGCCACCGTACAATGAGCAGTTCTTC. It translates to CASSEGVRGPPYNEQFF.

The rearrangement links TRBV11-2 to TRBJ2-2, with 7 bases matching TRBD2. Germline CDR1 SGHAT, CDR2 FQNNGV. J gave up 3 bases and V 2 bases, and 6 bases lay outside the gene matches. This CDR3 is built from 16 residues. CDR3 in amino acids: CASSLTSGEYTGELFF. CDR3 sequence (DNA): TGTGCCAGCAGCTTAACGAGCGGGGAATACACCGGGGAGCTGTTTTTT. Using reference TRBV11-2 and TRBJ2-2 for the parts outside the CDR3, the full variable domain is EAGVAQSPRYKIIEKRQSVAFWCNPISGHATLYWYQQILGQGPKLLIQFQNNGVVDDSQLPKDRFSAERLKGVDSTLKIQPAKLEDSAVYLCASSLTSGEYTGELFFGEGSRLTVL.

This clonotype was seen at least ten times. The chain couples TRBV7-8 to TRBJ1-4; 7 bases are a match to TRBD1. Germline trimming cut 5 bases from V and 1 base from J; bases unmatched to any gene: 7. Germline V gene data show CDR1 as SGHVS and CDR2 as FQNEAQ. CDR3 length: 16 residues. CDR3 coding DNA: TGTGCCAGCAGCCTAATCGGACAGGAAACTAATGAAAAACTGTTTTTT. Protein sequence: CASSLIGQETNEKLFF.

The chain carries TRBV27 and TRBJ2-1, with D hard to call. Trimming cost V 6 bases and J 2 bases, with 11 bases left between them. Looked up from germline, CDR1 is MNHEY and CDR2 is SMNVEV (reference sequence). CDR3 length: 14 amino acids. This CDR3 is CASRPGGPYNEQFF. The CDR3 DNA is TGTGCCAGCAGGCCGGGTGGCCCCTACAATGAGCAGTTCTTC.

Only a few counts were recorded for this clonotype. The chain joins TRBV29-1 to TRBJ2-3; 7 bases fit TRBD1. The CDR3 has 14 residues. CDR1 is SQVTM and CDR2 is ANQGSEA in the germline V gene. The CDR3 DNA is TGCAGTACAGACAGGGAAAAGAGGACAGATACGCAGTATTTT. Its protein is CSTDREKRTDTQYF.

This clonotype was seen ten or more times. This sequence joins TRBV6-6 and TRBJ2-7; D unclear. This CDR3 is 14 amino acids long. CDR1 and CDR2 (germline): MNHNY, SVGAGI (reference sequence). Trimming stripped 2 bases from V and 6 bases from J, with 14 bases between. As DNA, the CDR3 is TGTGCCAGCAGTTACGGTGGGCGACCTGGCGAGCAGTACTTC. Its translation is CASSYGGRPGEQYF.

V and J are TRBV5-1 and TRBJ1-5, with 10 bases that match TRBD1. Germline V gene sequence: CDR1 SGHRS, CDR2 YFSETQ. V was pared by 5 bases and J by 7 bases, with 9 bases of the junction left unmatched. The CDR3 has 15 residues. The CDR3 nucleotides are TGCGCCAGCAGTGCCGGGACAGGGGTCGAGCAGCCCCAGCATTTT. Translation gives CASSAGTGVEQPQHF. Together with reference TRBV5-1 and TRBJ1-5, the CDR3 gives the full variable domain: KAGVTQTPRYLIKTRGQQVTLSCSPISGHRSVSWYQQTPGQGLQFLFEYFSETQRNKGNFPGRFSGRQFSNSRSEMNVSTLELGDSALYLCASSAGTGVEQPQHFGDGTRLSIL.

The V gene is TRBV11-3, the J gene TRBJ2-1, with TRBD2 matching over 12 bases. Unmatched junction bases numbered 4, after V lost 4 bases and J lost 9 bases. Germline V CDR1 and CDR2: SGHNT, YENEEA. CDR3 length equals 14 residues. Written as DNA, the CDR3 is TGTGCCAGCAGCTCTAGCGGGGGGGGAGGTGAGCAGTTCTTC. Its protein product is CASSSSGGGGEQFF.

This clonotype was seen at least ten times. The CDR3 spells CSATGGVSYGYTF. The CDR3, as DNA: TGCAGTGCTACAGGGGGCGTTAGCTATGGCTACACCTTC. The V gene is TRBV20-1, the J gene TRBJ1-2; TRBD1 agrees at 8 bases. Trimming took 4 bases from V and 4 from J; bases not matched to a gene: 5. CDR1 and CDR2 from the germline V gene are DFQATT and SNEGSKA (reference sequence). The CDR3 is 13 amino acids.

V is TRBV19 and J is TRBJ1-5; no clear D gene. Germline CDR1 is LNHDA and CDR2 is SQIVND (reference sequence). Trimming took 8 bases from V and 3 from J, leaving 11 bases between them. The CDR3 is made up of 13 amino acids. The CDR3 sequence is CASPTVVNQPQHF. As DNA, the CDR3 is TGTGCCAGTCCGACGGTGGTCAATCAGCCCCAGCATTTT.